This T cell receptor (beta chain) was recovered during a study of CD4 T cells in relation to SARS-CoV-2 and coronaviruses. Study-wide background: TCR beta CDR3s were sequenced after approximately 9-day antigen culture of PBMCs.

CD4+ T cells from unexposed donors were obtained before the COVID-19 pandemic (2011-2018). CD4+ T cells were isolated from the cells after roughly 11 days of culture. Some clones are missing from TCRdb's copy, which holds only in-frame ones; the method was immunoSEQ multiplex PCR. The repertoire holds about 28,000 clones, with about three quarters as singletons. For this clone: Its specificity is not known.

With V trimmed by 0 bases and J by 0 bases, 6 bases remained unmatched. The CDR3 has 16 amino acids. The germline CDR1 and CDR2 sequences are SGDLS and YYNGEE. Input material: CD4+ T cells from PBMCs, cultured in vitro. This chain connects TRBV9 to TRBJ2-7; 7 nucleotides agree with TRBD2. The receptor comes from a human donor in good health. CDR3 residues: CASSVGGLAASYEQYF. CDR3 DNA: TGTGCCAGCAGCGTAGGGGGTCTAGCGGCCTCCTACGAGCAGTACTTC.